The 16 T cell receptor beta chains in this list originate from one sample, sequenced in a study of cytomegalovirus exposure and HLA in healthy donors. Primers included in the PCR were 60 Vbeta and 13 Jbeta primers. The repertoire was sequenced with immunoSEQ multiplex PCR; TCRdb's copy has only in-frame clones and lacks some. The data contain roughly 190,000 clones, roughly 81% of them singletons. Input material: PBMCs. These receptors were obtained from a woman aged 25 to 45 in good health and CMV-seropositive.

As for this clone: Distinct nucleotide sequences in the sample also encode this CDR3. The V call is TRBV7-6, the J call TRBJ2-7; the D gene is possibly TRBD1 (5 bases). Looked up from germline, CDR1 is SGHVS and CDR2 is FNYEAQ. The CDR3 totals 14 residues. V lost 1 base and J 0 bases, leaving 7 bases between the germline ends. CDR3 amino acids: CASSLGDSSYEQYF. The CDR3 DNA reads as TGTGCCAGCAGCTTAGGAGACAGCTCCTACGAGCAGTACTTC.

V and J are TRBV19 and TRBJ2-4; D unresolved. Per the germline V gene, CDR1 is LNHDA and CDR2 is SQIVND (reference sequence). Trimming took off 7 bases at V and 4 bases at J, with 11 bases between the two ends. The CDR3 sequence is 13 residues long. In DNA form, the CDR3 reads TGTGCCAGTACCCAAGAGGAGAAAAACATTCAGTACTTC. This encodes CASTQEEKNIQYF.

The V call is TRBV10-2, the J call TRBJ2-7; 8 bases are a match to TRBD2. The CDR3 length is 13 residues. Trimming at V came to 8 bases and at J to 3 bases, leaving 6 bases not matched to a gene. Germline lookup yields CDR1 WSHSY and CDR2 SAAADI. The CDR3 sequence: CASSNGRDYEQYF. The DNA for the CDR3 is TGCGCCAGCTCAAACGGGAGGGACTACGAGCAGTACTTC.

This chain uses TRBV2 with TRBJ1-3; D is unclear. CDR1 and CDR2 from the germline V gene are SNHLY and FYNNEI. The V end lost 11 bases, the J end lost 4 bases, and 9 bases lay between the germline ends. The CDR3 loop spans 11 amino acids. As DNA, the CDR3 is TGTGCCTCCTATGCGGGAAACACCATATATTTT. Translated: CASYAGNTIYF. The full variable domain, its missing parts supplied by reference TRBV2 and TRBJ1-3, is EPEVTQTPSHQVTQMGQEVILRCVPISNHLYFYWYRQILGQKVEFLVSFYNNEISEKSEIFDDQFSVERPDGSNFTLKIRSTKLEDSAMYFCASYAGNTIYFGEGSWLTVV.

The chain links TRBV6-5 to TRBJ2-7; TRBD2 might be the D (5 bases). Germline V CDR1 and CDR2: MNHEY, SVGAGI. Trimming removed 4 bases at V and 3 bases at J, with 10 bases between. CDR3 length equals 13 residues. Here the CDR3 DNA reads TGTGCCAGCAGTTCACTAGTAGGCTACGAGCAGTACTTC. Amino acid sequence: CASSSLVGYEQYF.

This clone was detected once. This chain uses TRBV6-5 with TRBJ1-6; a possible D gene is TRBD1 (5 bases). Germline V gene data show CDR1 as MNHEY and CDR2 as SVGAGI. This CDR3 has 16 amino acids. Trimming took off 4 bases at V and 1 base at J, with 11 bases between the two ends. The CDR3 reads CASSLSQGSYNSPLHF. Written as DNA, the CDR3 is TGTGCCAGCAGTTTATCTCAGGGTTCCTATAATTCACCCCTCCACTTT.

This chain uses TRBV5-5 with TRBJ1-2, with D unclear. CDR1 and CDR2 (germline): SGHKS, YYEKEE (reference sequence). Deletions cut 9 bases from V and 3 bases from J, with 18 bases between. This CDR3 region has 14 residues. The CDR3 nucleotides are TGTGCCACCGCCGTAAGCGCTGTGGACTATGGCTACACCTTC. The encoded protein is CATAVSAVDYGYTF.

The genes are TRBV10-3 and TRBJ2-3, with TRBD2 identical over 8 bases. Germline CDR1 ENHRY, CDR2 SYGVKD. The CDR3 consists of 14 residues. Trimming removed 8 bases from V and 5 bases from J; junction bases left unmatched: 9. The CDR3 nucleotides are TGTGCCATCCGGCGGGAGGCCGACGTAGATACGCAGTATTTT. This translates into CAIRREADVDTQYF.

The CDR3 bases are TGTGCCAGCAGCCCGGGGGTATCGGGGATGAGTGACACTGAAGCTTTCTTT. Translating it yields CASSPGVSGMSDTEAFF. The chain recombines TRBV7-6 with TRBJ1-1; D is possibly TRBD1 (5 bases). V lost 5 bases, J lost 3 bases, and 22 bases lay in between. Germline values: CDR1 SGHVS, CDR2 FNYEAQ. There are 17 residues in the CDR3.

This chain uses TRBV19 with TRBJ2-2, with 9 bases fitting TRBD1. Germline V gene sequence: CDR1 LNHDA, CDR2 SQIVND (reference sequence). J was trimmed by 6 bases and V by 4 bases; bases with no gene match: 9. The CDR3 is 16 residues long. CDR3 protein: CASSTRGQGNSGELFF. The CDR3 nucleotides read TGTGCCAGTAGTACTAGGGGACAGGGTAACTCCGGGGAGCTGTTTTTT.

The sample holds a few counts of this clone. The chain employs TRBV7-9 and TRBJ2-5, with 8 nucleotides matching TRBD2. V shed 5 bases and J 3 bases; nucleotides not matched to a gene: 5. The CDR3 loop spans 14 amino acids. CDR1 is SEHNR and CDR2 is FQNEAQ in the germline V gene (reference sequence). CDR3 protein: CASSKREIEETQYF. CDR3 DNA sequence: TGTGCCAGCAGCAAGCGGGAGATCGAAGAGACCCAGTACTTC. Supplemented by reference TRBV7-9 and TRBJ2-5, the full variable domain reads DTGVSQNPRHKITKRGQNVTFRCDPISEHNRLYWYRQTLGQGPEFLTYFQNEAQLEKSRLLSDRFSAERPKGSFSTLEIQRTEQGDSAMYLCASSKREIEETQYFGPGTRLLVL.

This clone has a single count. V is TRBV9 and J is TRBJ2-6; the match to TRBD1 covers 8 bases. With 4 bases clipped from V and 2 bases from J, the junction kept 2 bases outside the gene matches. This CDR3 has 15 residues. Germline V lookup: CDR1 SGDLS, CDR2 YYNGEE. CDR3 amino acids: CASSLRGPGANVLTF. CDR3 DNA sequence: TGTGCCAGCAGCCTCAGGGGGCCTGGGGCCAACGTCCTGACTTTC.

The CDR3, as DNA: TGTGCCAGCTCCTCCACCGGGGAGCTGTTTTTT. Amino acids: CASSSTGELFF. The chain employs TRBV18 and TRBJ2-2, with D hard to call. V lost 6 bases to trimming and J lost 4 bases, with 3 bases between them. Germline CDR1 is KGHSH and CDR2 is LQKENI. The CDR3 sequence is 11 residues long.

A few counts support this clone. V gene TRBV7-9 combines with J gene TRBJ2-3; TRBD2 matches 10 bases. This CDR3 has 15 amino acids. V trimming: 3 bases; J trimming: 4 bases; junction bases outside the gene matches: 4. The germline V gene has CDR1 SEHNR and CDR2 FQNEAQ (reference sequence). DNA of the CDR3: TGTGCCAGCAGCTTGGCTAGCGGGAGTGCAGATACGCAGTATTTT. Translated, it gives CASSLASGSADTQYF.

V is TRBV11-1 and J is TRBJ2-5; TRBD1 matches 9 bases. From germline, CDR1 is SGHAT and CDR2 FQDESV (reference sequence). The CDR3 consists of 14 residues. V gave up 4 bases and J gave up 4 bases; unmatched junction bases: 4. Here the CDR3 DNA reads TGTGCCAGCAGCTCCCGGGACAGGGTAGAGACCCAGTACTTC. Protein sequence: CASSSRDRVETQYF.

As to this clone: The germline gene is not matched at one end of the junction; a read error may be the cause. CDR3 loop: CSSSPGTAYEQYF. The DNA of the CDR3 is TGTTCCAGCAGCCCAGGGACAGCCTACGAGCAGTACTTC. The chain couples TRBV7-9 to TRBJ2-7; 7 nucleotides agree with TRBD1. This CDR3 has 13 residues. The germline V gene has CDR1 SEHNR and CDR2 FQNEAQ (reference sequence).